This T cell receptor (beta chain) was identified in a study of CD8 T cells in ankylosing spondylitis. Comments on this clonotype: Its matching antigen is unknown.

Study observations and caveats: Some of these motif variants have turned up before, in reports on reactive arthritis synovial fluid and blood. Ankylosing spondylitis blood appeared to carry a characteristic TCR beta motif of several highly homologous variants.

TCRdb re-analysed the 5' RACE reads in MiXCR, keeping a single row per CDR3 protein. The data hold approximately 150,000 distinct CDR3 sequences, with around 43% observed a single time. The CDR3 loop spans 18 amino acids. The germline CDR1 and CDR2 sequences are SGDLS and YYNGEE. With V trimmed by 0 bases and J by 1 base, 8 bases remained unmatched. The receptor's source is a male donor with ankylosing spondylitis. The sequenced sample was synovial fluid, either unsorted or a sorted T cell fraction (not recorded which). The chain couples TRBV9 to TRBJ2-1, with 9 bases fitting TRBD1. CDR3: CASSVEGQGEGSYNEQFF. CDR3 in DNA: TGTGCCAGCAGCGTAGAGGGACAGGGCGAGGGGTCCTACAATGAGCAGTTCTTC.